The clone carrying this T cell receptor beta chain occurred many times. Its target is unknown. These data originate in a study of spatial heterogeneity in lung cancer. Overall study results and limits: Tumor mutation counts were tracked by expanded intratumoral alpha and beta TCR counts.

TCRdb analysed the 5' RACE reads with MiXCR anew, one entry per CDR3 protein. The profile covers 6,000 to 9,000 distinct CDR3 sequences, with about 3.3% appearing a single time and about a sixth taken by the ten largest. This CDR3 is built from 15 residues. Trimming cost V 0 bases and J 5 bases; bases outside gene matches: 5. CDR1 and CDR2 from the germline V gene are LNHNV and YYDKDF (reference sequence). Time point specified: sample taken at primary tumor resection. The sequenced material consisted of unsorted whole RNA from tumor, nontumor lung or frozen PBMC. The clonotype was recovered from a male donor with early-stage non-small cell lung cancer. V is TRBV15 and J is TRBJ2-7, with 9 bases identical to TRBD1. The material sequenced was lung tumor tissue, taken at surgery. The CDR3 bases are TGTGCCACCAGCAGAGAAGGGACAGGGTCAGACGAGCAGTACTTC. This gives the protein CATSREGTGSDEQYF.